One sample yielded the 18 T cell receptor beta chains listed below, sequenced in a study of blood T cell repertoires in COVID-19. The protocol was immunoSEQ multiplex PCR, while the TCRdb copy is restricted to in-frame clones and leaves out a portion. Of approximately 200,000 clones listed, 87% are singletons. What was sequenced was PBMCs or T cells enriched from blood (not recorded which). The source is a woman aged 25 to 45 who had recovered from COVID-19.

V and J are TRBV19 and TRBJ1-4, with D perhaps matching TRBD1 (5 bases). V lost 2 bases and J 8 bases, leaving 15 bases between the germline ends. CDR3 length: 15 residues. Germline CDR1 and CDR2: LNHDA and SQIVND (reference sequence). The CDR3 nucleotides are TGTGCCAGTAGTATACAGGGAAGGGCTACCGAAAAACTGTTTTTT. It codes for CASSIQGRATEKLFF.

The chain has TRBV19 and TRBJ2-1, with TRBD1 as a possible D gene (6 bases). Between the trimmed V and J ends, which lost 5 bases and 10 bases, there was a span of 15 bases. Germline CDR1 LNHDA, CDR2 SQIVND (reference sequence). This CDR3 has 13 amino acids. CDR3 region: CASSSRQVTEQFF. CDR3 nucleotide sequence: TGTGCCAGTAGTTCGCGACAGGTAACCGAGCAGTTCTTC. The variable domain in full, with the rest retrieved from reference TRBV19 and TRBJ2-1, is DGGITQSPKYLFRKEGQNVTLSCEQNLNHDAMYWYRQDPGQGLRLIYYSQIVNDFQKGDIAEGYSVSREKKESFPLTVTSAQKNPTAFYLCASSSRQVTEQFFGPGTRLTVL.

This clone occurred once. V is TRBV7-2 and J is TRBJ2-1; 7 bases match TRBD1. Germline assignment: CDR1 SGHTA and CDR2 FQGNSA. J lost 5 bases, V lost 5 bases, and 6 bases had no gene match. The CDR3 covers 14 residues. CDR3 sequence (DNA): TGTGCCAGCAGCCCTGGGACAGCCCACAATGAGCAGTTCTTC. The encoded protein is CASSPGTAHNEQFF.

V is TRBV13 and J is TRBJ1-1, with D possibly being TRBD1 (5 bases). Germline CDR1 is PRHDT and CDR2 is FYEKMQ (reference sequence). The V and J ends lost 7 bases and 3 bases respectively, with 18 bases between them. The CDR3 covers 15 residues. The CDR3 sequence is CASTIPGGGDTEAFF. The CDR3 DNA follows: TGTGCCAGCACCATCCCCGGTGGAGGGGACACTGAAGCTTTCTTT. Complete variable domain (other parts from reference TRBV13 and TRBJ1-1): AAGVIQSPRHLIKEKRETATLKCYPIPRHDTVYWYQQGPGQDPQFLISFYEKMQSDKGSIPDRFSAQQFSDYHSELNMSSLELGDSALYFCASTIPGGGDTEAFFGQGTRLTVV.

A single count supports this clone. This rearrangement joins TRBV12-3 or TRBV12-4 to TRBJ1-2, with D unresolved. V lost 5 bases, J lost 0 bases, and 7 bases lay in between. There are 13 residues in the CDR3. CDR3 region: CASSPITNYGYTF. Written as DNA, the CDR3 is TGTGCCAGCAGTCCTATTACTAACTATGGCTACACCTTC.

The chain's CDR3 is CAWSVARTSGSADTQYF. CDR3 bases: TGTGCCTGGAGTGTAGCGCGGACTAGCGGGAGTGCAGATACGCAGTATTTT. This chain joins TRBV30 and TRBJ2-3, with TRBD2 matching 13 bases. Germline loops: CDR1 GTSNPN, CDR2 SVGIG (reference sequence). The junction had 7 bases not matched to a gene; V was cut back by 0 bases and J by 4 bases. This CDR3 comprises 17 residues.

V and J are TRBV6-4 and TRBJ2-1, with 8 positions matching TRBD2. Germline assignment: CDR1 MRHNA and CDR2 SNTAGT. Unmatched junction bases numbered 8, after V lost 4 bases and J lost 9 bases. CDR3 length equals 14 residues. The CDR3 sequence is CASSASGGASEQFF. The CDR3 DNA reads as TGTGCCAGCAGTGCCAGCGGGGGTGCGAGTGAGCAGTTCTTC.

This rearrangement joins TRBV2 to TRBJ1-5; D perhaps matches TRBD1 (6 bases). Germline V lookup: CDR1 SNHLY, CDR2 FYNNEI. This CDR3 is 13 amino acids long. Trimming cost V 8 bases and J 5 bases, with 13 bases left between them. The CDR3 loop is CASDRDNHQPQHF. The CDR3 region has the DNA TGTGCCAGCGACCGGGACAACCATCAGCCCCAGCATTTT.

This clone was seen only once. The rearrangement uses TRBV7-8 and TRBJ1-6, with 7 bases lining up with TRBD1. CDR3 length: 15 residues. Germline lookup yields CDR1 SGHVS and CDR2 FQNEAQ. V shed 5 bases, J shed 5 bases, and the junction held 6 bases outside the gene matches. The CDR3 reads CASSEQGMDNSPLHF. CDR3 nucleotides: TGTGCCAGCAGCGAACAGGGGATGGATAATTCACCCCTCCACTTT. The full variable domain, in which reference TRBV7-8 and TRBJ1-6 provide the parts outside the CDR3, is GAGVSQSPRYKVAKRGQDVALRCDPISGHVSLFWYQQALGQGPEFLTYFQNEAQLDKSGLPSDRFFAERPEGSVSTLKIQRTQQEDSAVYLCASSEQGMDNSPLHFGNGTRLTVT.

The rearrangement uses TRBV6-5 and TRBJ1-2; D is undetermined. The CDR3 covers 14 residues. CDR1 is MNHEY and CDR2 is SVGAGI in the germline V gene. Trimming pared 10 bases from V and 0 bases from J, leaving 15 bases between. This CDR3 reads CATVEEPTNYGYTF. CDR3 DNA: TGTGCCACCGTAGAGGAACCCACTAACTATGGCTACACCTTC.

The chain couples TRBV19 to TRBJ1-2; D call uncertain. CDR3 size: 14 residues. Germline loops: CDR1 LNHDA, CDR2 SQIVND (reference sequence). V was pared by 5 bases and J by 4 bases, with 14 bases between. The CDR3 nucleotides are TGTGCCAGTAGTCGGACTGTCATGGGCTATGGCTACACCTTC. It codes for CASSRTVMGYGYTF.

The chain uses TRBV6-5 and TRBJ1-2; D might be TRBD1 (6 bases). Germline V gene data show CDR1 as MNHEY and CDR2 as SVGAGI. V dropped 6 bases and J dropped 0 bases, with 14 bases sitting between them. This CDR3 has 15 residues. CDR3 sequence: CASSPPGTTNYGYTF. The CDR3 DNA is TGTGCCAGCAGCCCCCCCGGGACAACTAACTATGGCTACACCTTC.

The genes are TRBV6-6 and TRBJ2-3; 12 positions match TRBD2. Unmatched junction bases numbered 6, after V lost 5 bases and J lost 3 bases. Looked up from germline, CDR1 is MNHNY and CDR2 is SVGAGI (reference sequence). The CDR3 is 16 amino acids. The CDR3 sequence: CASSGGLAGWTDTQYF. The DNA of the CDR3 is TGTGCCAGCAGTGGCGGACTAGCGGGATGGACAGATACGCAGTATTTT.

In this sample, this clone turned up once. Here the CDR3 reads CASSWDRGTANEKLFF. Here the CDR3 DNA reads TGTGCCAGCAGCTGGGACAGGGGAACGGCTAATGAAAAACTGTTTTTT. The J gene is TRBJ1-4, the V gene TRBV27; 10 bases line up with TRBD1. The CDR3 loop spans 16 amino acids. Trimming took 6 bases from V and 3 from J; bases not matched to a gene: 7. Germline CDR1 is MNHEY and CDR2 is SMNVEV (reference sequence).

This chain uses TRBV7-6 with TRBJ2-7; no reliable D call. Germline V gene lookup returns CDR1 SGHVS and CDR2 FNYEAQ. The V end was cut by 1 base, the J end by 1 base, with 8 bases between. The CDR3 sequence is 14 residues long. The CDR3, as DNA: TGTGCCAGCAGCTTAGGGGCGAGATCCTACGAGCAGTACTTC. Translated, it gives CASSLGARSYEQYF.

This chain joins TRBV28 and TRBJ2-7, with 9 bases aligning to TRBD2. V was pared by 1 base and J by 2 bases, with 6 bases of the junction left unmatched. The CDR3 sequence is 16 residues long. The germline CDR1 and CDR2 sequences are MDHEN and SYDVKM. Here the CDR3 DNA reads TGTGCCAGCAGTTTATCACTAGCGGGTGTTACCTACGAGCAGTACTTC. Amino acids: CASSLSLAGVTYEQYF.

The rearrangement links TRBV3-1 (or the pseudogene TRBV3-2) to TRBJ2-7, with 7 nucleotides matching TRBD2. The length of the CDR3 is 15 residues. CDR1 and CDR2 (germline): LGHDT, YNNKEL (reference sequence). Trimming at V came to 1 base and at J to 1 base, leaving 4 bases not matched to a gene. The CDR3: CASSQGLAVSYEQYF. In nucleotides, the CDR3 is TGTGCCAGCAGCCAAGGACTAGCAGTATCCTACGAGCAGTACTTC.

This clone has just a few counts. The V and J genes are TRBV19 and TRBJ1-2, with a possible D match to TRBD1 (5 bases). The germline CDR1 and CDR2 sequences are LNHDA and SQIVND (reference sequence). V was cut by 1 base and J by 2 bases, with 14 bases left in between. The CDR3 is 16 residues long. CDR3 region: CASSIGLVRANYGYTF. The CDR3 nucleotides read TGTGCCAGTAGTATAGGCCTGGTCAGGGCCAACTATGGCTACACCTTC.